The 11 T cell receptor beta chains in this list originate from one sample, sequenced in a study of blood T cell repertoires in COVID-19. Data came from immunoSEQ multiplex PCR; TCRdb stores just in-frame clones and leaves some out. The table lists roughly 110,000 clones, 65% to 80% of them singletons, with approximately 4.5% in the top ten. The sample comprised peripheral blood. These receptor sequences come from a man in his 70s with acute or convalescent COVID-19.

The chain uses TRBV9 and TRBJ2-1; 7 nucleotides align to TRBD1. CDR1 is SGDLS and CDR2 is YYNGEE in the germline V gene. The ends lost 3 bases at V and 8 bases at J; junction bases unmatched: 8. This CDR3 has 14 amino acids. The CDR3 nucleotides are TGTGCCAGCAGCGCTTTGACAGGGTGGGATGAGCAGTTCTTC. This sequence encodes CASSALTGWDEQFF.

This chain connects TRBV23-1 to TRBJ2-7; 7 bases align to TRBD1. TRBV23-1 has ORF status, its function being uncertain. Trimming took 7 bases from V and 3 from J; bases not matched to a gene: 12. This CDR3 has 15 amino acids. This chain's CDR3 is CASTSPRGTDYEQYF. CDR3 nucleotides: TGCGCCAGCACCTCCCCCAGAGGGACAGACTACGAGCAGTACTTC.

The rearrangement joins TRBV7-9 to TRBJ1-5; TRBD1 is a possible D gene (5 bases). Per germline, CDR1 SEHNR and CDR2 FQNEAQ (reference sequence). The CDR3 runs to 13 residues. V lost 5 bases, J lost 6 bases, and 11 bases lay in between. CDR3 DNA sequence: TGTGCCAGCAGCCAGGGTGGCGTTCAGCCCCAGCATTTT. Its translation is CASSQGGVQPQHF.

The V call is TRBV27, the J call TRBJ2-1, with TRBD2 as a possible D gene (5 bases). V lost 8 bases to trimming and J lost 6 bases, with 20 bases between them. This CDR3 spans 15 amino acids. In germline, CDR1 is MNHEY, CDR2 SMNVEV (reference sequence). CDR3: CASFRVANVINEQFF. Here the CDR3 DNA reads TGTGCCAGCTTCCGTGTAGCGAATGTAATCAATGAGCAGTTCTTC.

This clone was counted once. This chain connects TRBV3-1 (or the pseudogene TRBV3-2) to TRBJ2-1, with 11 positions matching TRBD2. Looked up from germline, CDR1 is LGHDT and CDR2 is YNNKEL (reference sequence). The CDR3 is 17 residues long. Losses at the gene ends were 2 bases for V and 6 bases for J; bases not matched to a gene: 9. The CDR3 sequence: CASSQFPLAGVSNEQFF. CDR3 sequence (DNA): TGTGCCAGCAGCCAATTTCCACTAGCGGGGGTGTCCAATGAGCAGTTCTTC.

The chain links TRBV7-8 to TRBJ1-6; no reliable D call. This CDR3 has 16 residues. V lost 1 base and J lost 3, with 10 bases in between. The germline gives CDR1 SGHVS, CDR2 FQNEAQ. The CDR3: CASSLDRELYNSPLHF. In nucleotides, the CDR3 is TGTGCCAGCAGCTTAGATAGGGAGCTCTATAATTCACCCCTCCACTTT. Variable domain in full (rest from reference TRBV7-8 and TRBJ1-6): GAGVSQSPRYKVAKRGQDVALRCDPISGHVSLFWYQQALGQGPEFLTYFQNEAQLDKSGLPSDRFFAERPEGSVSTLKIQRTQQEDSAVYLCASSLDRELYNSPLHFGNGTRLTVT.

The chain couples TRBV9 to TRBJ1-3; 7 bases are a match to TRBD1. Per the germline V gene, CDR1 is SGDLS and CDR2 is YYNGEE. With 4 bases clipped from V and 2 bases from J, the junction kept 21 bases outside the gene matches. This CDR3 region has 20 residues. The CDR3 nucleotides read TGTGCCAGCAGCCTCCAGCCCTTGCCGCCCGTTACAGGGGCTGGAAACACCATATATTTT. Amino acids: CASSLQPLPPVTGAGNTIYF.

V and J are TRBV7-9 and TRBJ2-1; no clear D. The CDR3 has 13 amino acids. Per the germline V gene, CDR1 is SEHNR and CDR2 is FQNEAQ (reference sequence). The V and J ends lost 4 bases and 7 bases respectively, with 11 bases between them. CDR3 region: CASSSNTINEQFF. The CDR3 DNA reads as TGTGCCAGCAGCTCAAACACCATTAATGAGCAGTTCTTC. The full variable domain, completed using reference TRBV7-9 and TRBJ2-1, is DTGVSQNPRHKITKRGQNVTFRCDPISEHNRLYWYRQTLGQGPEFLTYFQNEAQLEKSRLLSDRFSAERPKGSFSTLEIQRTEQGDSAMYLCASSSNTINEQFFGPGTRLTVL.

This chain joins TRBV18 and TRBJ1-2, with D uncertain. Germline loops: CDR1 KGHSH, CDR2 LQKENI. The CDR3 has 15 residues. V lost 3 bases to trimming and J lost 2 bases, with 13 bases between them. The CDR3 DNA sequence: TGTGCCAGCTCACCGGGAGGGAACGACAACTATGGCTACACCTTC. It encodes CASSPGGNDNYGYTF.

This clone is a singleton in its sample. The chain is built from TRBV6-6 and TRBJ2-3, with D possibly matching TRBD2 (5 bases). The CDR3 covers 16 residues. Germline CDR1 is MNHNY and CDR2 is SVGAGI (reference sequence). V was pared by 6 bases and J by 4 bases, with 20 bases between. The CDR3 DNA follows: TGTGCCAGCAGCATAAGGTTGAGCGGAAGCCCAGATACGCAGTATTTT. This encodes CASSIRLSGSPDTQYF.

The J gene is TRBJ1-1, the V gene TRBV5-8, with D perhaps TRBD1 (5 bases). The CDR3 loop spans 13 amino acids. Trimming stripped 4 bases from V and 7 bases from J, with 14 bases between. CDR1 and CDR2 from the germline V gene are SGHTS and YDEGEE. Written as DNA, the CDR3 is TGTGCCAGCAGCAGAGGACAACCCCTTGAAGCTTTCTTT. Its translation: CASSRGQPLEAFF.